A selection of T cell receptor beta chains follows, all from one sample in a study of molecular identifiers for immune sequencing clone quantification. TCRdb re-called the PCR reads through MiXCR, storing one row per CDR3 protein. The profile shows about 39,000 distinct CDR3 sequences, around 20% of them singletons. The sequencing sample was made of naive CD8+ T cells from blood, with Jurkat cell RNA spiked in. The receptors stem from a human donor in good health. Some libraries in this study had Jurkat cell RNA spiked in. The CDR3 runs from the conserved cysteine through the conserved F or W. The D gene is left open where the match is weak. Where a row states a size, it is once, few, many or the class of an expanded clone; other rows omit it.

abundance: many
d_gene: .
v_gene: TRBV6-4
j_gene: TRBJ2-1
CDR3aa: CASKGNSSNEQFF
CDR3nt: TGTGCCAGCAAGGGCAACAGTTCCAATGAGCAGTTCTTC

abundance: many
d_gene: .
v_gene: TRBV15
j_gene: TRBJ2-7
CDR3aa: CATTEGGVGEQYF
CDR3nt: TGTGCCACCACTGAGGGCGGCGTGGGCGAGCAGTACTTC

abundance: few
d_gene: TRBD2
v_gene: TRBV29-1
j_gene: TRBJ2-1
CDR3aa: CSVEWGSGRAYNEQFF
CDR3nt: TGCAGCGTTGAATGGGGGAGCGGGAGGGCCTACAATGAGCAGTTCTTC

abundance: .
d_gene: .
v_gene: TRBV7-2
j_gene: TRBJ2-7
CDR3aa: CASSLGENYEQYF
CDR3nt: TGTGCCAGCAGCTTAGGGGAGAACTACGAGCAGTACTTC

abundance: many
d_gene: .
v_gene: TRBV28
j_gene: TRBJ2-7
CDR3aa: CASSLDRNYEQYF
CDR3nt: TGTGCCAGCAGTTTAGACCGGAACTACGAGCAGTACTTC

abundance: many
d_gene: .
v_gene: TRBV2
j_gene: TRBJ1-1
CDR3aa: CASQETDYTEAFF
CDR3nt: TGTGCCAGCCAAGAGACAGACTACACTGAAGCTTTCTTT

abundance: .
d_gene: .
v_gene: TRBV18
j_gene: TRBJ2-5
CDR3aa: CASSPGPDREGQETQYF
CDR3nt: TGTGCCAGCTCACCCGGACCGGACAGGGAGGGGCAAGAGACCCAGTACTTC

abundance: many
d_gene: TRBD2
v_gene: TRBV4-3
j_gene: TRBJ2-3
CDR3aa: CASSQGASGTDDTQYF
CDR3nt: TGCGCCAGCAGCCAAGGGGCTAGCGGGACCGACGATACGCAGTATTTT

abundance: many
d_gene: .
v_gene: TRBV12-3/TRBV12-4
j_gene: TRBJ2-5
CDR3aa: CASSPGTGETQYF
CDR3nt: TGTGCCAGCAGCCCGGGGACTGGGGAGACCCAGTACTTC

abundance: medium-sized
d_gene: .
v_gene: TRBV5-6
j_gene: TRBJ2-5
CDR3aa: CASSLLIWGETQYF
CDR3nt: TGTGCCAGCAGCCTCCTCATATGGGGGGAGACCCAGTACTTC

abundance: many
d_gene: TRBD2
v_gene: TRBV12-3/TRBV12-4
j_gene: TRBJ2-3
CDR3aa: CASSVLAGGTDTQYF
CDR3nt: TGTGCCAGCAGTGTATTAGCGGGGGGCACAGATACGCAGTATTTT

abundance: many
d_gene: TRBD1
v_gene: TRBV6-5
j_gene: TRBJ2-7
CDR3aa: CASREGQGGSYEQYF
CDR3nt: TGTGCCAGCAGGGAGGGACAGGGGGGATCCTACGAGCAGTACTTC

abundance: many
d_gene: TRBD1
v_gene: TRBV12-3/TRBV12-4
j_gene: TRBJ2-7
CDR3aa: CASSPTGGYEQYF
CDR3nt: TGTGCCAGCAGCCCTACAGGGGGCTACGAGCAGTACTTC

abundance: .
d_gene: .
v_gene: TRBV10-2
j_gene: TRBJ2-1
CDR3aa: CASSRDPLYNEQFF
CDR3nt: TGCGCCAGCAGCAGGGACCCCCTATACAATGAGCAGTTCTTC

abundance: many
d_gene: .
v_gene: TRBV19
j_gene: TRBJ1-1
CDR3aa: CASSIPEWNEAFF
CDR3nt: TGTGCCAGTAGTATCCCGGAGTGGAACGAAGCTTTCTTT

abundance: many
d_gene: .
v_gene: TRBV20-1
j_gene: TRBJ2-4
CDR3aa: CSAPDVVQYF
CDR3nt: TGCAGTGCGCCTGACGTAGTTCAGTACTTC

abundance: few
d_gene: .
v_gene: TRBV29-1
j_gene: TRBJ2-7
CDR3aa: CSAGLLYEQYF
CDR3nt: TGCAGCGCTGGACTACTCTACGAGCAGTACTTC

abundance: few
d_gene: .
v_gene: TRBV27
j_gene: TRBJ2-3
CDR3aa: CASSLLDYTDTQYF
CDR3nt: TGTGCCAGCAGTTTATTGGACTACACAGATACGCAGTATTTT

abundance: many
d_gene: TRBD1
v_gene: TRBV12-3/TRBV12-4
j_gene: TRBJ2-7
CDR3aa: CASSFGTGFEQYF
CDR3nt: TGTGCCAGCAGTTTTGGGACAGGGTTCGAGCAGTACTTC

abundance: .
d_gene: .
v_gene: TRBV5-5
j_gene: TRBJ1-5
CDR3aa: CASSLDGHVYSNQPQHF
CDR3nt: TGTGCCAGCAGCTTGGACGGACATGTCTATAGCAATCAGCCCCAGCATTTT

abundance: many
d_gene: .
v_gene: TRBV11-2
j_gene: TRBJ1-4
CDR3aa: CASSSEGGRYEKLFF
CDR3nt: TGTGCCAGCAGCTCGGAGGGCGGAAGATATGAAAAACTGTTTTTT

abundance: many
d_gene: .
v_gene: TRBV7-2
j_gene: TRBJ1-6
CDR3aa: CASSLEGGARSPLHF
CDR3nt: TGTGCCAGCAGCTTAGAGGGGGGGGCGCGGTCACCCCTCCACTTT

abundance: .
d_gene: .
v_gene: TRBV5-5
j_gene: TRBJ2-5
CDR3aa: CASKFQGMIETQYF
CDR3nt: TGTGCCAGCAAATTCCAGGGTATGATTGAGACCCAGTACTTC

abundance: many
d_gene: .
v_gene: TRBV20-1
j_gene: TRBJ2-5
CDR3aa: CSASWLANYQETQYF
CDR3nt: TGCAGTGCTAGCTGGCTAGCGAACTACCAAGAGACCCAGTACTTC

abundance: many
d_gene: .
v_gene: TRBV12-3/TRBV12-4
j_gene: TRBJ2-1
CDR3aa: CASSFRVNEQFF
CDR3nt: TGTGCCAGCAGTTTCAGGGTCAATGAGCAGTTCTTC

abundance: many
d_gene: .
v_gene: TRBV10-3
j_gene: TRBJ2-6
CDR3aa: CAISEEDTYGANVLTF
CDR3nt: TGTGCCATCAGTGAGGAAGACACGTATGGGGCCAACGTCCTGACTTTC

abundance: .
d_gene: .
v_gene: TRBV7-9
j_gene: TRBJ2-1
CDR3aa: CASSFWTYNEQFF
CDR3nt: TGTGCCAGCAGCTTTTGGACCTACAATGAGCAGTTCTTC

abundance: many
d_gene: .
v_gene: TRBV5-5
j_gene: TRBJ2-7
CDR3aa: CASSLPRGAGEQYF
CDR3nt: TGTGCCAGCAGCTTGCCCAGGGGGGCGGGCGAGCAGTACTTC

abundance: .
d_gene: .
v_gene: TRBV10-2
j_gene: TRBJ2-6
CDR3aa: CASGLGANVLTF
CDR3nt: TGCGCCAGCGGTTTGGGGGCCAACGTCCTGACTTTC

abundance: few
d_gene: TRBD2
v_gene: TRBV7-8
j_gene: TRBJ2-1
CDR3aa: CASSAFRGHSVRLAGDGNEQFF
CDR3nt: TGTGCCAGCAGCGCCTTTCGGGGACACTCCGTTAGGCTAGCGGGAGACGGTAATGAGCAGTTCTTC

abundance: many
d_gene: .
v_gene: TRBV28
j_gene: TRBJ2-3
CDR3aa: CASSGPEGPTDTQYF
CDR3nt: TGTGCCAGCAGTGGTCCGGAGGGCCCCACAGATACGCAGTATTTT

abundance: many
d_gene: .
v_gene: TRBV6-1
j_gene: TRBJ2-1
CDR3aa: CASTGFSYNEQFF
CDR3nt: TGTGCCAGCACGGGATTCTCCTACAATGAGCAGTTCTTC

abundance: few
d_gene: .
v_gene: TRBV20-1
j_gene: TRBJ2-1
CDR3aa: CSAPGPYNEQFF
CDR3nt: TGCAGTGCCCCGGGGCCGTACAATGAGCAGTTCTTC

abundance: .
d_gene: TRBD2
v_gene: TRBV27
j_gene: TRBJ2-1
CDR3aa: CASSLLAGVIANEQFF
CDR3nt: TGTGCCAGCAGTTTACTAGCGGGAGTAATAGCCAATGAGCAGTTCTTC

abundance: many
d_gene: TRBD2
v_gene: TRBV6-2/TRBV6-3
j_gene: TRBJ2-7
CDR3aa: CASSRDYIEQYF
CDR3nt: TGTGCCAGCAGCCGGGACTACATCGAGCAGTACTTC

abundance: .
d_gene: .
v_gene: TRBV13
j_gene: TRBJ2-7
CDR3aa: CASTAGQEYEQYF
CDR3nt: TGTGCCAGCACCGCGGGCCAGGAGTACGAGCAGTACTTC

abundance: few
d_gene: .
v_gene: TRBV20-1
j_gene: TRBJ2-7
CDR3aa: CSARPSYEQYF
CDR3nt: TGCAGTGCTAGACCGTCCTACGAGCAGTACTTC

abundance: many
d_gene: TRBD2
v_gene: TRBV4-3
j_gene: TRBJ2-6
CDR3aa: CASSARTSGIRANVLTF
CDR3nt: TGCGCCAGCAGCGCGAGGACTAGCGGGATTAGGGCCAACGTCCTGACTTTC

abundance: few
d_gene: .
v_gene: TRBV20-1
j_gene: TRBJ2-5
CDR3aa: CSVGLKQREVQEETQYF
CDR3nt: TGCAGTGTCGGACTCAAACAAAGGGAGGTCCAGGAGGAGACCCAGTACTTC

abundance: many
d_gene: .
v_gene: TRBV6-1
j_gene: TRBJ2-7
CDR3aa: CASKPPSTFYEQYF
CDR3nt: TGTGCCAGCAAACCGCCCTCCACCTTCTACGAGCAGTACTTC

abundance: .
d_gene: .
v_gene: TRBV4-1
j_gene: TRBJ2-5
CDR3aa: CASSTSRRETETQYF
CDR3nt: TGCGCCAGCAGCACCTCCCGCAGGGAGACGGAGACCCAGTACTTC